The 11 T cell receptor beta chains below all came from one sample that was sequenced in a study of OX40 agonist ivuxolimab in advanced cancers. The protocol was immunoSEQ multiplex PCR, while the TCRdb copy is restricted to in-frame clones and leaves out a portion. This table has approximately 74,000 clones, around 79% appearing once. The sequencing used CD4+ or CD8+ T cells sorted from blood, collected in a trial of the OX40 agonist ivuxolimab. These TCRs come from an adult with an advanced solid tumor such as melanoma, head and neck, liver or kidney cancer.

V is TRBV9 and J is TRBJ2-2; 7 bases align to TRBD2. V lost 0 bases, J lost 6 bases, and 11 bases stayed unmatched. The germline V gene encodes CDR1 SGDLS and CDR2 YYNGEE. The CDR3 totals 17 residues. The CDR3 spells CASSVGRTAAGAGELFF. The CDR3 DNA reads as TGTGCCAGCAGCGTAGGCAGGACCGCCGCGGGGGCCGGGGAGCTGTTTTTT.

Here the CDR3 reads CASSLTDNYGYTF. CDR3 DNA: TGTGCCAGCAGCTTAACGGATAACTATGGCTACACCTTC. V gene TRBV11-2 combines with J gene TRBJ1-2, with D unresolved. The germline V gene has CDR1 SGHAT and CDR2 FQNNGV. Trimming removed 2 bases from V and 1 base from J, with 5 bases in between. This CDR3 comprises 13 residues.

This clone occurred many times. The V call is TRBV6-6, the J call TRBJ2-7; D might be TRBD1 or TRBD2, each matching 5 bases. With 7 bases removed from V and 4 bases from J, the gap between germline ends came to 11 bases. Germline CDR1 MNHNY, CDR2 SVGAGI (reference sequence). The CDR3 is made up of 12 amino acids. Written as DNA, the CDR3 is TGTGCCAGCATTAACGAGGGGTACGAGCAGTACTTC. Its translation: CASINEGYEQYF.

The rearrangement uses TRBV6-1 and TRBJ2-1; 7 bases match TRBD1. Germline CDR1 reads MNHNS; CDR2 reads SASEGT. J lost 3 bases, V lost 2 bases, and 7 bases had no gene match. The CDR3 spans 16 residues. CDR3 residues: CASSERFGTDYNEQFF. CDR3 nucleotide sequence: TGTGCCAGCAGTGAAAGATTTGGGACAGACTACAATGAGCAGTTCTTC.

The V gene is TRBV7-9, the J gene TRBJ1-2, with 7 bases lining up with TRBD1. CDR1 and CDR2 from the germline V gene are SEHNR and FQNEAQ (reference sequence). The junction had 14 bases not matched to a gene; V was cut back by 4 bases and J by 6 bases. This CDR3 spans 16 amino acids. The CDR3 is CASSSTRQGFFHGYTF. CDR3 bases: TGTGCCAGCAGCTCAACGAGACAGGGTTTCTTTCATGGCTACACCTTC.

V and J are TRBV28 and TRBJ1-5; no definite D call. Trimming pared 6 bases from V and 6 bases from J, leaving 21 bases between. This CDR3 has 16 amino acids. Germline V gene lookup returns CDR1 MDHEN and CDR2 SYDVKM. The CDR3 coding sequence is TGTGCCAGCAGCCCACGGCGGGTACAGAGAAGTCAGCCCCAGCATTTT. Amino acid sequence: CASSPRRVQRSQPQHF.

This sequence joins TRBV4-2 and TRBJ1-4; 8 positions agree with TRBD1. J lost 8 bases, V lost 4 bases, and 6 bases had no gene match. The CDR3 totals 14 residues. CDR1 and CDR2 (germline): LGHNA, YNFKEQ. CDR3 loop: CASSPRGPGEKLFF. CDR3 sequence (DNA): TGTGCCAGCAGCCCCAGGGGGCCTGGGGAAAAACTGTTTTTT.

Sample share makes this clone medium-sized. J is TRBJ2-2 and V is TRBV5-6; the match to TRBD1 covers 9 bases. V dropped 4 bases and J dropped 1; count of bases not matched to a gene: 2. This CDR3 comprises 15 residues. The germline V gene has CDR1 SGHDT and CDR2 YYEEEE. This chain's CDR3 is CASSPTGGNTGELFF. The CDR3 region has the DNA TGTGCCAGCAGCCCGACAGGGGGGAACACCGGGGAGCTGTTTTTT.

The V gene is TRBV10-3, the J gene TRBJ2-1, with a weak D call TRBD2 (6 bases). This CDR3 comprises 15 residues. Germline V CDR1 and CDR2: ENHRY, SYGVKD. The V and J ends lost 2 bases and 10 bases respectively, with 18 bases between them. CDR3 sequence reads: CAISEEGTPLVEQFF. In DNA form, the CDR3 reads TGTGCCATCAGTGAGGAAGGGACTCCGTTGGTAGAGCAGTTCTTC.

The CDR3 nucleotides are TGCGCCAGCTCCCGGGAGGACAATTCACCCCTCCACTTT. Translation gives CASSREDNSPLHF. V is TRBV10-2 and J is TRBJ1-6, with D unresolved. CDR1 WSHSY and CDR2 SAAADI come from the germline V gene. Trimming cost V 8 bases and J 7 bases, with 12 bases left between them. There are 13 residues in the CDR3.

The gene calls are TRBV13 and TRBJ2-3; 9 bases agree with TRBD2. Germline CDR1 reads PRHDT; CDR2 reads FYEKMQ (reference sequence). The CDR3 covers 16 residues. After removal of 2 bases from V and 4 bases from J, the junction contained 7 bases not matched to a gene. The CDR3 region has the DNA TGTGCCAGCAGCTTAAGACTAGCGGAAACGTCAGATACGCAGTATTTT. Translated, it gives CASSLRLAETSDTQYF.